Included here is one T cell receptor beta chain sequence, with context. No antigen is known for it. This sample was included in a study of cytomegalovirus exposure and HLA in healthy donors. The V gene's germline CDR1 is LNHDA and CDR2 SQIVND (reference sequence). CDR3 length equals 13 residues. Trimming took off 3 bases at V and 6 bases at J, with 9 bases between the two ends. The study's findings and limits: CMV antigen specificity was confirmed in vitro for a few CMV-associated chains. It was reportedly the case that the classifier diagnosed cytomegalovirus status with high specificity and sensitivity. Investigators reported 150 to 200 TCR beta chains as tied to cytomegalovirus.

PCR employed 60 Vbeta and 13 Jbeta primers. Assay used: immunoSEQ multiplex PCR; TCRdb lists only in-frame clones, some missing. This table holds 150,000 to 200,000 clones, around 83% found once. The chain combines TRBV19 with TRBJ1-5; D gene ambiguous. This clonotype originated in a man over 45 in good health and CMV-seropositive. The sequencing sample was made of PBMCs. The CDR3 region is CASSIFPGQPQHF. The CDR3 nucleotides read TGTGCCAGTAGTATCTTCCCCGGTCAGCCCCAGCATTTT. Drawing the rest from reference TRBV19 and TRBJ1-5, the complete variable domain is DGGITQSPKYLFRKEGQNVTLSCEQNLNHDAMYWYRQDPGQGLRLIYYSQIVNDFQKGDIAEGYSVSREKKESFPLTVTSAQKNPTAFYLCASSIFPGQPQHFGDGTRLSIL.